One T cell receptor beta chain is described in this entry. Its antigen is unidentified. This sample's treatment: roughly 19 received Ad26.COV2.S at low or high dose, single or two shots; several received placebo; per-sample allocation not given. Sampling happened 63 days after the first vaccine or placebo injection. Its platform was an Ad26 vector, and its expressed antigen was Wuhan-strain SARS-CoV-2 spike. The table came from immunoSEQ multiplex PCR; TCRdb's copy has only in-frame clones and leaves some out. The data hold hundreds of thousands of clones, with approximately 85% observed a single time. These data come from a study of Ad26.COV2.S vaccination and SARS-CoV-2 variants. In the study overall: Participants got Ad26.COV2.S intramuscularly, once or twice 56 days apart. General observations from the study: A substantial breadth of spike-specific CD8+ and CD4+ T cell responses after vaccination has been reported. Those who received vaccine or placebo ended up with similar non-spike TCR breadth.

The V and J ends lost 0 bases and 9 bases, in that order; junction bases with no gene match: 2. CDR1 is SGHTA and CDR2 is FQGNSA in the germline V gene. The CDR3 is made up of 15 amino acids. The TCR originated in a person between 18 and 60 years old who received the Ad26.COV2.S COVID-19 vaccine or a placebo. The chain recombines TRBV7-2 with TRBJ1-6; 10 bases match TRBD1. Specimen: peripheral blood, collected in a trial of Ad26.COV2.S vaccine versus placebo. The CDR3 bases are TGTGCCAGCAGCTTAGCCGGGGACAGGGGTTCACCCCTCCACTTT. Amino acids: CASSLAGDRGSPLHF. The full variable domain, rest sourced from reference TRBV7-2 and TRBJ1-6, is GAGVSQSPSNKVTEKGKDVELRCDPISGHTALYWYRQSLGQGLEFLIYFQGNSAPDKSGLPSDRFSAERTGGSVSTLTIQRTQQEDSAVYLCASSLAGDRGSPLHFGNGTRLTVT.